Following are 9 T cell receptor beta chains from one sample sequenced in a study of T cells in narcolepsy. Here immunoSEQ multiplex PCR was the method, and the copy in TCRdb shows in-frame clones only, minus some. The profile covers approximately 28,000 clones, with more than 65% appearing a single time and around 0.99% taken by the ten largest. Material for sequencing was memory (CD45RA-) CD4+ T cells from blood. Receptor source: a human donor in good health.

V and J are TRBV7-9 and TRBJ1-5, with D unresolved. Trimming stripped 3 bases from V and 7 bases from J, with 4 bases between. Germline CDR1 reads SEHNR; CDR2 reads FQNEAQ (reference sequence). This CDR3 comprises 11 residues. CDR3 DNA sequence: TGTGCCAGCAGCTTTCCCCAGCCCCAGCATTTT. Amino acid sequence: CASSFPQPQHF.

This sequence joins TRBV19 and TRBJ1-5, with 11 bases that match TRBD1. Per the germline V gene, CDR1 is LNHDA and CDR2 is SQIVND (reference sequence). Unmatched junction bases numbered 14, after V lost 1 base and J lost 6 bases. This CDR3 has 19 residues. CDR3 bases: TGTGCCAGTAGTATAGCGACAAACCTGGACAGGGGGCGGTCTCAGCCCCAGCATTTT. Translated: CASSIATNLDRGRSQPQHF.

The V and J genes are TRBV6-1 and TRBJ1-2; D may be TRBD1 (6 bases). This CDR3 region has 15 residues. Germline assignment: CDR1 MNHNS and CDR2 SASEGT. Between the trimmed V and J ends, which lost 5 bases and 3 bases, there was a span of 16 bases. CDR3 DNA: TGTGCCAGCAGTTTACACGGTCCAGGGGACTATGGCTACACCTTC. Residues: CASSLHGPGDYGYTF.

J is TRBJ1-1 and V is TRBV19; D might be TRBD1 (5 bases). The CDR3 sequence is 14 residues long. CDR1 and CDR2 from the germline V gene are LNHDA and SQIVND (reference sequence). Trimming stripped 7 bases from V and 0 bases from J, with 12 bases between. The CDR3 sequence: CASMGPAVNTEAFF. In DNA, the CDR3 is TGTGCCAGTATGGGGCCCGCCGTGAACACTGAAGCTTTCTTT. Combining the CDR3 with reference TRBV19 and TRBJ1-1 gives the whole variable domain DGGITQSPKYLFRKEGQNVTLSCEQNLNHDAMYWYRQDPGQGLRLIYYSQIVNDFQKGDIAEGYSVSREKKESFPLTVTSAQKNPTAFYLCASMGPAVNTEAFFGQGTRLTVV.

The J gene is TRBJ2-7, the V gene TRBV6-5; the D gene is possibly TRBD2 (6 bases). Germline V gene lookup returns CDR1 MNHEY and CDR2 SVGAGI. The CDR3 totals 14 residues. The V end lost 0 bases, the J end lost 2 bases, and 8 bases lay between the germline ends. The CDR3 region has the DNA TGTGCCAGCAGTTACTCTCGGGAGACCTACGAGCAGTACTTC. It yields the protein CASSYSRETYEQYF.

The rearrangement joins TRBV28 to TRBJ1-2; maybe TRBD1 (5 bases). Trimming removed 5 bases at V and 1 base at J, with 17 bases between. CDR3 length equals 16 residues. CDR1 is MDHEN, CDR2 SYDVKM, per germline. CDR3 DNA sequence: TGTGCCAGCAGTCCCTATGGGGGTCGCCGTAACTATGGCTACACCTTC. Its protein product is CASSPYGGRRNYGYTF.

This chain uses TRBV6-1 with TRBJ1-2; tentatively, D is TRBD1 (5 bases). Germline lookup yields CDR1 MNHNS and CDR2 SASEGT. The CDR3 sequence is 13 residues long. V was pared by 7 bases and J by 8 bases, with 17 bases between. The CDR3 region has the DNA TGTGCCAGCAAAGGGGAGGGGAAGGGCGGCTACACCTTC. Protein sequence: CASKGEGKGGYTF.

The rearrangement links TRBV4-3 to TRBJ2-1; the match to TRBD2 covers 11 bases. The CDR3 is 15 residues long. Germline V gene data show CDR1 as LGHNA and CDR2 as YSLEER. V lost 2 bases to trimming and J lost 8 bases; unmatched junction nucleotides: 5. The DNA of the CDR3 is TGCGCCAGCAGCCAAATTAGCGGGGGGGCGTATGAGCAGTTCTTC. Translated, it gives CASSQISGGAYEQFF.

This chain joins TRBV14 and TRBJ2-3; the D is unclear. The CDR3 is 13 residues long. V lost 4 bases to trimming and J lost 4 bases, with 9 bases between them. Germline CDR1 is SGHDN and CDR2 is FVKESK. CDR3 protein: CASSPFLADTQYF. The CDR3 DNA reads TGTGCCAGCAGCCCCTTCCTCGCAGATACGCAGTATTTT.